Shown below are 13 T cell receptor beta chains from a single sample sequenced in a study of blood T cell repertoires in COVID-19. TCRdb keeps only in-frame clones here, not all; method: immunoSEQ multiplex PCR. The data hold a few hundred thousand clones, with more than 75% observed a single time. Sequencing used peripheral blood. The origin of the receptors is a middle-aged man with acute or convalescent COVID-19.

The CDR3 protein is CASSTSRAEPQHF. The CDR3 DNA is TGTGCCAGCAGCACTAGCAGGGCAGAGCCCCAGCATTTT. The genes are TRBV11-2 and TRBJ1-5; D may be TRBD1 (5 bases). Germline V gene sequence: CDR1 SGHAT, CDR2 FQNNGV. This CDR3 has 13 residues. The V and J ends lost 5 bases and 8 bases respectively, with 13 bases between them.

The genes are TRBV11-2 and TRBJ1-1; possible D gene TRBD1, 5 bases. This CDR3 spans 14 amino acids. Trimming pared 5 bases from V and 1 base from J, leaving 11 bases between. Germline V gene data show CDR1 as SGHAT and CDR2 as FQNNGV. CDR3 nucleotides: TGTGCCAGCAGCCTGGGGGGGGAGAACACTGAAGCTTTCTTT. Residues: CASSLGGENTEAFF.

As for this clone: A read error may account for a junction end that differs from germline. In nucleotides, the CDR3 is TGTGCCAGCAGCCAAACGGACACCGTGGGCTCGTTC. Encoded protein: CASSQTDTVGSF. This chain links TRBV5-8 with TRBJ2-7; D is possibly TRBD1 (5 bases). The germline V gene encodes CDR1 SGHTS and CDR2 YDEGEE. The CDR3 runs 12 residues.

In the case of this clone: Distinct nucleotide sequences in the sample also encode this CDR3. The chain combines TRBV18 with TRBJ1-2; TRBD1 matches at 9 bases. The CDR3 has 15 amino acids. Germline assignment: CDR1 KGHSH and CDR2 LQKENI. J lost 2 bases, V lost 6 bases, and 7 bases had no gene match. The CDR3 is CASSPGQGNNYGYTF. The DNA for the CDR3 is TGTGCCAGCTCCCCTGGACAGGGGAACAACTATGGCTACACCTTC.

The gene calls are TRBV7-9 and TRBJ1-1; TRBD1 is a possible D gene (6 bases). V lost 4 bases, J lost 4 bases, and 13 bases lay in between. CDR3 length: 14 amino acids. CDR1 is SEHNR, CDR2 FQNEAQ, per germline (reference sequence). The CDR3 sequence is CASSSPRGGTEAFF. The CDR3 coding sequence is TGTGCCAGCAGCTCGCCGAGAGGGGGCACTGAAGCTTTCTTT.

The chain recombines TRBV9 with TRBJ2-7; possible D gene TRBD1, 6 bases. The CDR3 spans 15 residues. Germline assignment: CDR1 SGDLS and CDR2 YYNGEE. V shed 0 bases and J shed 2 bases, with 12 bases lying between them. CDR3 amino acids: CASSVGSRGAYEQYF. For the CDR3, the DNA is TGTGCCAGCAGCGTAGGAAGCAGGGGAGCCTACGAGCAGTACTTC.

The V gene is TRBV7-9, the J gene TRBJ1-6; possibly TRBD1 for D (5 bases). The CDR3 length is 17 residues. Germline V gene lookup returns CDR1 SEHNR and CDR2 FQNEAQ (reference sequence). Deletions cut 1 base from V and 7 bases from J, with 17 bases between. The CDR3 nucleotides are TGTGCCAGCAGCTTAGGTTCAGGGAGGCTTCACAATTCACCCCTCCACTTT. Its protein product is CASSLGSGRLHNSPLHF.

The chain has TRBV25-1 and TRBJ2-3, with D uncertain. In germline, CDR1 is MGHDK, CDR2 SYGVNS. The CDR3 sequence is 12 residues long. V gave up 0 bases and J gave up 4 bases, with 2 bases separating them. The CDR3 nucleotides read TGTGCCAGCAGTGAATACGCAGATACGCAGTATTTT. Residues: CASSEYADTQYF.

The table lists this clone with a few counts. The chain employs TRBV6-5 and TRBJ2-1, with 9 bases identical to TRBD2. J was trimmed by 5 bases and V by 5 bases; bases with no gene match: 7. The germline V gene has CDR1 MNHEY and CDR2 SVGAGI. This CDR3 spans 15 amino acids. For the CDR3, the DNA is TGTGCCAGCAGTCCCACGACTAGCGGCCACAATGAGCAGTTCTTC. This translates into CASSPTTSGHNEQFF.

CDR3 bases: TGTGCCAGCAGCACCGGGAACCAAGAGACCCAGTACTTC. Translation gives CASSTGNQETQYF. This chain joins TRBV12-3 or TRBV12-4 and TRBJ2-5; D is perhaps TRBD2 (5 bases). Trimming pared 6 bases from V and 0 bases from J, leaving 8 bases between. CDR3 size: 13 residues.

The chain recombines TRBV30 with TRBJ1-2, with 12 bases identical to TRBD1. This CDR3 contains 16 residues. Per the germline V gene, CDR1 is GTSNPN and CDR2 is SVGIG (reference sequence). V gave up 2 bases and J gave up 4 bases; unmatched junction bases: 8. The CDR3 nucleotides read TGTGCCTGGAGTCCCCTTAAGGGACAGGGGGCCTATGGCTACACCTTC. Residues: CAWSPLKGQGAYGYTF.

V is TRBV6-5 and J is TRBJ1-3, with D unclear. CDR3 length: 16 amino acids. Germline CDR1 MNHEY, CDR2 SVGAGI. The V and J ends lost 0 bases and 0 bases respectively, with 9 bases between them. The CDR3 sequence is CASSYSRQNSGNTIYF. The CDR3 region has the DNA TGTGCCAGCAGTTACTCGAGGCAAAACTCTGGAAACACCATATATTTT.

The V gene is TRBV7-8, the J gene TRBJ1-1, with no clear D. V was cut by 3 bases and J by 1 base, with 6 bases left in between. Germline V gene data show CDR1 as SGHVS and CDR2 as FQNEAQ. CDR3 size: 13 residues. The DNA for the CDR3 is TGTGCCAGCAGCTTCGAGGAGAACACTGAAGCTTTCTTT. Its translation is CASSFEENTEAFF.